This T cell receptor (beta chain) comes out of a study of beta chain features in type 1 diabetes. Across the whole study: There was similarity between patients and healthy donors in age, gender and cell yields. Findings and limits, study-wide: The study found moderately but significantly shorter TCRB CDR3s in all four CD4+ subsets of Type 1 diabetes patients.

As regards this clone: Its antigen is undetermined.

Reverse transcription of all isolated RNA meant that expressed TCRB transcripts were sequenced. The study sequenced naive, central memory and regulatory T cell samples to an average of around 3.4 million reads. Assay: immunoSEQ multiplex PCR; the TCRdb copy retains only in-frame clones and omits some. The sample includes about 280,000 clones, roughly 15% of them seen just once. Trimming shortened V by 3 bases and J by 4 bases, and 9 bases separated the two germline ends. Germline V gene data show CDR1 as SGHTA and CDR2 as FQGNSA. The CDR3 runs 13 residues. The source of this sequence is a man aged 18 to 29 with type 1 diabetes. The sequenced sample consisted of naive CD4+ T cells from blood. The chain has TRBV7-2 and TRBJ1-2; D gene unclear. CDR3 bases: TGTGCCAGCAGCTTTAGCTCGACCTATGGCTACACCTTC. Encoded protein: CASSFSSTYGYTF.